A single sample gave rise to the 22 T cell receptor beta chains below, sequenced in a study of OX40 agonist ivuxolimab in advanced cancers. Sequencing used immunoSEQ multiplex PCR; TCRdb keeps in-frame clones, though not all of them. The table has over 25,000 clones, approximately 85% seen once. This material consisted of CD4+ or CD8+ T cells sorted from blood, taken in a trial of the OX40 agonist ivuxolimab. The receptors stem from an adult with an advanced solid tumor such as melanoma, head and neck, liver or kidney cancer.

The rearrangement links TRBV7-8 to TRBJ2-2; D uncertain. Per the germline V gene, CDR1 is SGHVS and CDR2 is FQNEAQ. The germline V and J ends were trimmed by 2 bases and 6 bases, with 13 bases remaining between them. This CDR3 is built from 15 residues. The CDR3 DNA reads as TGTGCCAGCAGCTTATACTCGGTTTATGCCGGGGAGCTGTTTTTT. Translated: CASSLYSVYAGELFF.

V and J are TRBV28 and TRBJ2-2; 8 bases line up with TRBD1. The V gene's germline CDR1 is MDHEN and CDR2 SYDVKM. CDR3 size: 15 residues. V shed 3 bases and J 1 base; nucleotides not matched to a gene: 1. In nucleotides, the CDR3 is TGTGCCAGCAGTTTTACAGGGGGGAACACCGGGGAGCTGTTTTTT. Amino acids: CASSFTGGNTGELFF.

The DNA for the CDR3 is TGTGCCAGCACCGACCTCGGGGGTTGGGCAGATACGCAGTATTTT. Protein product: CASTDLGGWADTQYF. V is TRBV2 and J is TRBJ2-3; possibly TRBD2 for D (6 bases). The CDR3 spans 15 residues. With 7 bases removed from V and 4 bases from J, the gap between germline ends came to 18 bases. Germline V gene lookup returns CDR1 SNHLY and CDR2 FYNNEI.

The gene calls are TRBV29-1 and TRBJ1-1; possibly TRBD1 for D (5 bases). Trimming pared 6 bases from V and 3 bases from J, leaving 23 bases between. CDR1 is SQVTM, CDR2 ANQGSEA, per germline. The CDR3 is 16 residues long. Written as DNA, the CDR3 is TGCAGCGTCGGAGCCCCCAGGGACCCTATGGACACTGAAGCTTTCTTT. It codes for CSVGAPRDPMDTEAFF.

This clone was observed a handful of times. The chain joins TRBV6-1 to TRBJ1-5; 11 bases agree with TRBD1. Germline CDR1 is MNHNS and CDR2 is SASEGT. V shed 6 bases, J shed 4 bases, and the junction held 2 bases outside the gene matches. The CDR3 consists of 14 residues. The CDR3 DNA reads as TGTGCCAGCAGGGACAGGGGGCCAAATCAGCCCCAGCATTTT. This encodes CASRDRGPNQPQHF.

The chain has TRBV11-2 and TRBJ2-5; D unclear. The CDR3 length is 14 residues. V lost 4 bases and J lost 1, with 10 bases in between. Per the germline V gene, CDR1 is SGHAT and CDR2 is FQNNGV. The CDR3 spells CASSSGPPQETQYF. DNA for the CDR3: TGTGCCAGCAGCTCGGGCCCCCCCCAAGAGACCCAGTACTTC.

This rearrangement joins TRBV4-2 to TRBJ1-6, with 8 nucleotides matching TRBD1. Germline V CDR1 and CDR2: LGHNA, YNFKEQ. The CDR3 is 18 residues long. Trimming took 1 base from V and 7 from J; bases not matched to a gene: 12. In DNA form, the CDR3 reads TGTGCCAGCAGCCAAGTCCCTCTTTCGACAGGGGTAAATTCACCCCTCCACTTT. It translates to CASSQVPLSTGVNSPLHF.

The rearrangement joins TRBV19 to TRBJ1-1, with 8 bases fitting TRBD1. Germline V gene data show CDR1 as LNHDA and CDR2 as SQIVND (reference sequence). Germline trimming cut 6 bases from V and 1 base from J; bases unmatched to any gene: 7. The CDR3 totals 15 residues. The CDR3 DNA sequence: TGTGCCAGTAGGGTGGGAGACAGGGGGAACACTGAAGCTTTCTTT. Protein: CASRVGDRGNTEAFF.

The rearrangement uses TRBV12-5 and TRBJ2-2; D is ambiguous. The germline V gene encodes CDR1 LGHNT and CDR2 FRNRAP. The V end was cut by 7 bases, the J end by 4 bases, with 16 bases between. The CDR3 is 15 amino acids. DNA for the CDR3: TGTGCTAGTGCCAATCAGCCGTTGGGCACCGGGGAGCTGTTTTTT. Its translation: CASANQPLGTGELFF.

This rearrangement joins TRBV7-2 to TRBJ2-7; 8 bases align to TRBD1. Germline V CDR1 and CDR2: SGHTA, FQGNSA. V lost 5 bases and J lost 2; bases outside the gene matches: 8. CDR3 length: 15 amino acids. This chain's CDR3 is CASSQAGTGPYEQYF. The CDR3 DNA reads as TGTGCCAGCAGCCAGGCCGGGACAGGTCCCTACGAGCAGTACTTC.

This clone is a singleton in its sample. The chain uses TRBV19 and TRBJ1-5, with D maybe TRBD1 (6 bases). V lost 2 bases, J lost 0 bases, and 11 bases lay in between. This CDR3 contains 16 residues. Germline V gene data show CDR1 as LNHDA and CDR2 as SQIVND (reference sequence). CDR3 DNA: TGTGCCAGTAGTATATGGGGGACACCTAGCAATCAGCCCCAGCATTTT. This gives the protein CASSIWGTPSNQPQHF.

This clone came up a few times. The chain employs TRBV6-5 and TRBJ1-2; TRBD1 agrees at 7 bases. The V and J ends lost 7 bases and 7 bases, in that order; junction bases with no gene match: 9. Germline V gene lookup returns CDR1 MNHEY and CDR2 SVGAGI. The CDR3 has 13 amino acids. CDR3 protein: CASTRQGPGGYTF. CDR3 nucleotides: TGTGCCAGCACCAGACAGGGCCCCGGTGGCTACACCTTC.

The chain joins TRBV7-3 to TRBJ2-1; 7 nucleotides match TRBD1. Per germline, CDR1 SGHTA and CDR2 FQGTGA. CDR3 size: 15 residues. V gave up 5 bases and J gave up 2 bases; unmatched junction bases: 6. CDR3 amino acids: CASSPDRVAYNEQFF. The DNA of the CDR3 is TGTGCCAGCAGCCCCGACAGGGTTGCCTACAATGAGCAGTTCTTC.

The CDR3 protein is CASSPSGTGGVISGYTF. The CDR3 nucleotides read TGTGCCAGCAGCCCCTCCGGGACAGGGGGAGTGATTAGTGGCTACACCTTC. The chain carries TRBV9 and TRBJ1-2; 11 bases are a match to TRBD1. Germline lookup yields CDR1 SGDLS and CDR2 YYNGEE. The length of the CDR3 is 17 residues. V dropped 4 bases and J dropped 7; count of bases not matched to a gene: 15.

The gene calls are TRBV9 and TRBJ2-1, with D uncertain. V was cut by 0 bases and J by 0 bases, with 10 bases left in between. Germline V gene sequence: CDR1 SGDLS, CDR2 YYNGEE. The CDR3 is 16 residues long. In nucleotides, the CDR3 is TGTGCCAGCAGCGTAGGCGGCGTGAGCTCCTACAATGAGCAGTTCTTC. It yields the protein CASSVGGVSSYNEQFF.

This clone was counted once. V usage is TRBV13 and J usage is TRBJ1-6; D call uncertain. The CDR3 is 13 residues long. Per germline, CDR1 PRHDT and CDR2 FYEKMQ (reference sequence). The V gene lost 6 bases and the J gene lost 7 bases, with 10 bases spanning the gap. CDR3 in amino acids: CASSDSDNSPLHF. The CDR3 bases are TGTGCCAGCAGTGACTCGGACAATTCACCCCTCCACTTT.

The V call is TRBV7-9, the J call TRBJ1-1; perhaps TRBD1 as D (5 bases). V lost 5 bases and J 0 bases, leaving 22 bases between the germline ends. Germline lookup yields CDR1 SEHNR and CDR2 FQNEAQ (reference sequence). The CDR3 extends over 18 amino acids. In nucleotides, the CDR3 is TGTGCCAGCAGCCCCGATCCGGGACGCCAGGGAGTGAACACTGAAGCTTTCTTT. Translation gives CASSPDPGRQGVNTEAFF.

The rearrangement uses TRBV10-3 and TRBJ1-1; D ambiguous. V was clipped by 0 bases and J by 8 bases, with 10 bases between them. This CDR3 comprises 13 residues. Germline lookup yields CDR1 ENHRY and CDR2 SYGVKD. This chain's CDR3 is CAISESIGFEAFF. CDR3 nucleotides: TGTGCCATCAGTGAGTCGATAGGCTTCGAAGCTTTCTTT.

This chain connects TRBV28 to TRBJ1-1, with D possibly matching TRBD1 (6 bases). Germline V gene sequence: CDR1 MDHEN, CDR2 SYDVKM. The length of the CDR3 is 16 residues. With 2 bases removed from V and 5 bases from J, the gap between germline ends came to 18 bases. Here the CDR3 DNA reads TGTGCCAGCAGTTTAACGGGGGGCGATCAATGGACTGAAGCTTTCTTT. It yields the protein CASSLTGGDQWTEAFF.

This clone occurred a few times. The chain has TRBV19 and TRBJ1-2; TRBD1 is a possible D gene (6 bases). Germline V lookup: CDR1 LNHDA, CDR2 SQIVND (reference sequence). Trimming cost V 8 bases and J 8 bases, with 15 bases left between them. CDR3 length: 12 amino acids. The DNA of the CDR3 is TGTGCCAGTTTACAGGGATTTGGAGGCTACACCTTC. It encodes CASLQGFGGYTF.

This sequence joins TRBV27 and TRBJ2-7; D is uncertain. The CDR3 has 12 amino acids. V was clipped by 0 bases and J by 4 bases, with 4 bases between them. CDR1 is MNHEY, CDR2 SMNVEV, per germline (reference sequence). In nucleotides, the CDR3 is TGTGCCAGCAGTTTATCCGGGTACGAGCAGTACTTC. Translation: CASSLSGYEQYF.

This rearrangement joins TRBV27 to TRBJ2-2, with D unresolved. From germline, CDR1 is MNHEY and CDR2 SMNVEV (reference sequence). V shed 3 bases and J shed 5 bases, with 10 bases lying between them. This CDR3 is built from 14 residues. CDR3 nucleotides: TGTGCCAGCAGTTTCGGCAGCCGGACCGGGGAGCTGTTTTTT. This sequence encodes CASSFGSRTGELFF.